These T cell receptor beta chains were read from a single sample in a study of T cell repertoires in cytomegalovirus infection. TCRdb analysed the reads with MiXCR anew, one entry per CDR3 protein. The sample has some 390,000 distinct CDR3 sequences; around a sixth are singletons. Specimen: PBMCs. The receptors derive from a human donor in good health (CMV status not recorded). Some clones in this sample may be carry-over from other donors' samples. Both conserved end residues are part of each CDR3. D genes are given only for firm matches. A clone size is listed for some rows: how often the clone was seen (once, few, many), or a class if it is expanded.

many	TRBV6-1	TRBJ2-1	TRBD2	CASSWGLAGVEQFF	TGTGCCAGCAGTTGGGGACTAGCGGGAGTTGAGCAGTTCTTC
few	TRBV10-3	TRBJ2-2	-	CATRGTANTGELFF	TGTGCCACCCGGGGGACCGCGAACACCGGGGAGCTGTTTTTT
-	TRBV4-1	TRBJ2-7	TRBD1	CASSQQDRGSYEQYF	TGCGCCAGCAGCCAACAGGACAGGGGGTCCTACGAGCAGTACTTC
many	TRBV7-8	TRBJ1-6	-	CASSQAASPLHF	TGTGCCAGCAGCCAGGCGGCTTCACCCCTCCACTTT
few	TRBV24-1	TRBJ2-1	-	CATSRSPAGEQFF	TGTGCCACCAGTCGTAGTCCCGCAGGGGAGCAGTTCTTC
-	TRBV29-1	TRBJ2-5	TRBD1	CSANRGQETQYF	TGCAGCGCAAACAGGGGGCAAGAGACCCAGTACTTC
few	TRBV2	TRBJ1-1	-	CASQRDPTEAFF	TGTGCCAGCCAGAGAGATCCCACTGAAGCTTTCTTT
-	TRBV7-9	TRBJ1-6	-	CASTGGTQREVSYNSPLHF	TGTGCCAGCACCGGTGGGACCCAAAGGGAGGTGTCCTATAATTCACCCCTCCACTTT
-	TRBV7-8	TRBJ2-7	TRBD2	CASSSWGGSSYEQYF	TGTGCCAGCAGCTCGTGGGGGGGTAGCTCCTACGAGCAGTACTTC
few	TRBV5-1	TRBJ1-2	-	CASSLGLGENYGYTF	TGCGCCAGCAGCTTGGGGTTGGGGGAGAACTATGGCTACACCTTC
-	TRBV19	TRBJ2-1	TRBD2	CATGLAVYNEQFF	TGTGCCACGGGACTAGCGGTTTACAATGAGCAGTTCTTC
many	TRBV7-2	TRBJ2-1	TRBD2	CASSSAGTSSYNEQFF	TGTGCCAGCAGTTCAGCCGGGACTAGCAGTTACAATGAGCAGTTCTTC
few	TRBV20-1	TRBJ2-5	-	CSASHRTQETQYF	TGCAGTGCTAGTCACAGGACTCAAGAGACCCAGTACTTC
few	TRBV28	TRBJ1-6	TRBD1	CASSTGQGANSPLHF	TGTGCCAGCAGTACCGGACAGGGAGCTAATTCACCCCTCCACTTT
few	TRBV4-1	TRBJ2-7	-	CASSQDGREQYF	TGCGCCAGCAGCCAAGATGGCCGGGAGCAGTACTTC
many	TRBV7-2	TRBJ1-2	TRBD1	CASSVGQAYGYTF	TGTGCCAGCAGCGTAGGACAGGCCTATGGCTACACCTTC
few	TRBV5-4	TRBJ2-3	-	CASSLAGFSSTDTQYF	TGTGCCAGCAGCTTGGCCGGCTTCTCTAGCACAGATACGCAGTATTTT
many	TRBV7-2	TRBJ2-3	TRBD1	CASSFRTGAADTQYF	TGTGCCAGCAGCTTTAGGACAGGGGCAGCAGATACGCAGTATTTT
-	TRBV4-1	TRBJ2-3	TRBD2	CASSQDQPGGDTQYF	TGCGCCAGCAGCCAAGATCAACCGGGAGGAGATACGCAGTATTTT
-	TRBV27	TRBJ2-7	TRBD2	CASSLKRERGEQYF	TGTGCCAGCAGTTTAAAGCGGGAGCGGGGAGAGCAGTACTTC
-	TRBV6-5	TRBJ2-3	-	CASSTGRSRTDTQYF	TGTGCCAGCAGTACCGGCCGGTCCCGGACAGATACGCAGTATTTT
few	TRBV18	TRBJ1-1	-	CASSPGTNTEAFF	TGTGCCAGCTCACCCGGAACCAACACTGAAGCTTTCTTT
many	TRBV7-8	TRBJ2-3	TRBD2	CASSAGLASTSTDTQYF	TGTGCCAGCAGCGCGGGACTAGCGTCTACTAGCACAGATACGCAGTATTTT
-	TRBV10-3	TRBJ1-1	-	CAIRGGLGTEAFF	TGTGCCATCAGGGGGGGACTAGGGACTGAAGCTTTCTTT
-	TRBV28	TRBJ1-5	-	CASSEYRKSTQPQHF	TGTGCCAGCAGCGAGTACAGGAAATCAACTCAGCCCCAGCATTTT
few	TRBV7-9	TRBJ1-2	TRBD1	CASSLAYADRGYGYTF	TGTGCCAGCAGCTTAGCGTACGCGGACAGGGGATACGGCTACACCTTC
many	TRBV5-8	TRBJ1-4	-	CASSPTREKLFF	TGTGCCAGCAGCCCCACCCGGGAAAAACTGTTTTTT
-	TRBV19	TRBJ2-1	-	CASSSQIPNEQFF	TGTGCCAGTAGTTCTCAGATCCCCAATGAGCAGTTCTTC
few	TRBV11-2	TRBJ1-2	TRBD1	CASSPPRDRKADGYTF	TGTGCCAGCAGCCCCCCTCGGGACAGGAAAGCGGACGGCTACACCTTC
-	TRBV28	TRBJ1-1	TRBD1	CASSFHPLDRENTEAFF	TGTGCCAGCAGTTTCCATCCGTTGGACAGGGAGAACACTGAAGCTTTCTTT
-	TRBV29-1	TRBJ1-2	-	CSVGENYGYTF	TGCAGCGTTGGCGAGAACTATGGCTACACCTTC
-	TRBV12-3/TRBV12-4	TRBJ2-7	TRBD1	CASSLRQGTAYEQYF	TGTGCCAGCAGTTTAAGACAGGGAACCGCCTACGAGCAGTACTTC
-	TRBV5-1	TRBJ2-3	TRBD1	CASSWSGTGDTDTQYF	TGCGCCAGCAGCTGGTCCGGGACAGGGGACACAGATACGCAGTATTTT
-	TRBV7-6	TRBJ2-3	TRBD2	CASSPRLAGDSTQYF	TGTGCCAGCAGCCCTCGACTAGCGGGGGACTCAACGCAGTATTTT
-	TRBV20-1	TRBJ2-5	-	CSARDGAAQETQYF	TGCAGTGCTAGAGATGGGGCAGCCCAAGAGACCCAGTACTTC
many	TRBV7-2	TRBJ2-1	-	CASSSQGGVLYNEQFF	TGTGCCAGCAGCTCCCAGGGGGGGGTTCTCTACAATGAGCAGTTCTTC
many	TRBV12-3/TRBV12-4	TRBJ2-3	TRBD1	CASSLIQGVDTQYF	TGTGCCAGCAGCCTAATACAGGGGGTAGATACGCAGTATTTT
-	TRBV6-5	TRBJ1-5	-	CASSSFIGGSQPQHF	TGTGCCAGCAGTTCCTTCATAGGAGGATCGCAGCCCCAGCATTTT
few	TRBV12-3/TRBV12-4	TRBJ2-1	-	CASSWGTRVYNEQFF	TGTGCCAGCAGTTGGGGCACCCGCGTCTACAATGAGCAGTTCTTC
-	TRBV19	TRBJ1-1	-	CASSIVPGAEAFF	TGTGCCAGTAGTATAGTCCCAGGCGCTGAAGCTTTCTTT
few	TRBV12-3/TRBV12-4	TRBJ2-4	-	CASSRRLLAKNIQYF	TGTGCCAGCAGTCGAAGACTATTAGCCAAAAACATTCAGTACTTC
many	TRBV6-2/TRBV6-3	TRBJ2-3	-	CASSQLVTDTQYF	TGTGCCAGCAGCCAACTCGTCACAGATACGCAGTATTTT
few	TRBV4-3	TRBJ2-2	-	CASSQDSWNTGELFF	TGCGCCAGCAGCCAAGATTCCTGGAACACCGGGGAGCTGTTTTTT
many	TRBV20-1	TRBJ1-1	-	CSAPFNSEAFF	TGCAGTGCTCCTTTTAACTCTGAAGCTTTCTTT
many	TRBV12-3/TRBV12-4	TRBJ1-1	TRBD1	CASTSTGVNTEAFF	TGTGCCAGCACATCGACAGGGGTGAACACTGAAGCTTTCTTT
many	TRBV7-2	TRBJ1-5	-	CASSLLGVGGNQPQHF	TGTGCCAGCAGCTTATTAGGGGTCGGGGGTAATCAGCCCCAGCATTTT
many	TRBV7-2	TRBJ2-1	TRBD2	CASSGTTYNEQFF	TGTGCCAGCAGCGGGACTACCTACAATGAGCAGTTCTTC
-	TRBV20-1	TRBJ2-1	TRBD2	CSARGASGARDEQFF	TGCAGTGCTAGAGGGGCCAGCGGGGCCCGCGATGAGCAGTTCTTC
few	TRBV7-2	TRBJ1-1	-	CASSPRGGARTEAFF	TGTGCCAGCAGCCCGAGGGGGGGGGCGAGGACTGAAGCTTTCTTT
few	TRBV10-3	TRBJ2-1	TRBD1	CAIGGTGGNDNEQFF	TGTGCCATCGGGGGGACAGGGGGCAACGACAATGAGCAGTTCTTC
many	TRBV7-9	TRBJ2-6	-	CASSLGPGGANVLTF	TGTGCCAGCAGCTTAGGGCCCGGGGGGGCCAACGTCCTGACTTTC
few	TRBV5-4	TRBJ1-1	-	CASSLSGREAFF	TGTGCCAGCAGCTTGTCGGGGCGTGAAGCTTTCTTT